This T cell receptor beta chain comes out of a study of regulatory T cells in long-lasting Graves disease. The study, taken as a whole, reports: Shared public clonotypes totalled 2,741 in persistent patients, compared with around 880 in new patients. There were preferences for TRBV28, TRBJ1-2 and TRBJ2-5 in persistent disease.

This clonotype was seen repeatedly, ten times or more. Its matching antigen is unknown. The CDR3 loop spans 10 amino acids. Trimming cost V 3 bases and J 11 bases, with 10 bases left between them. Germline lookup yields CDR1 GTSNPN and CDR2 SVGIG (reference sequence). As for time point: newly diagnosed GD, antithyroid drugs for less than 3 months. TCR sequences were obtained from RNA taken from PBMCs. iRepertoire HTBI primers and Arm-PCR of CDR3 regions built TCR beta libraries. MiXCR was run by TCRdb on the multiplex PCR reads, yielding one entry per CDR3 protein. The repertoire holds roughly 530,000 distinct CDR3 sequences, with 15% to 20% as singletons. These sequences were also reported in another study, on T cells in Graves' hyperthyroidism and ophthalmopathy. That publication notes: Blood samples included most of the expanded thyroid clonotypes exceeding 0.001.

The source is a middle-aged woman with Graves disease. The V gene is TRBV30, the J gene TRBJ1-1; D ambiguous. The source was peripheral blood mononuclear cells (PBMCs), collected at new diagnosis, from a patient treated with antithyroid drugs. CDR3 DNA sequence: TGTGCCTGGAGAGGCAGTATCGCTTTCTTT. Its translation: CAWRGSIAFF.